Described below is a single T cell receptor (beta chain) sequence and its context. Its specificity is not known. Assay used: immunoSEQ multiplex PCR; TCRdb lists only in-frame clones, some missing. The sample contains more than 10,000 clones, less than 70% of which appear only once. The CDR3 is 14 amino acids. V lost 0 bases and J 8 bases, leaving 10 bases between the germline ends. Germline CDR1 reads SEHNR; CDR2 reads FQNEAQ (reference sequence). CFSE-labeled sorted T cells met regulatory or mature dendritic cells for under 6 days. CD4+ or CD8+ T cells were sorted as naive CD45RA+ or memory CD45RO+. The entry originates in a study of regulatory dendritic cells for organ transplantation. At the level of the study: On day 6, the dendritic cells were exposed to LPS. Study-level findings and limits: Mature dendritic cells appeared to drive more memory CD8+ clonal expansion than regulatory ones.

Source material: naive CD8+ T cells from blood cultured with dendritic cells. The sample's subset: CD45RA+ naive T cells. The clonotype comes from a human donor in good health. The V call is TRBV7-9, the J call TRBJ1-4, with D uncertain. The CDR3 bases are TGTGCCAGCAGCTTAGCGGGAGCGGAAGAAAAACTGTTTTTT. Translation gives CASSLAGAEEKLFF.